One sample yielded the 25 T cell receptor beta chains listed below, sequenced in a study of T cells in Graves' hyperthyroidism and ophthalmopathy. Amplification yielded TCR beta CDR3 regions, with RNA transcripts as the source. An initial round of RT-PCR targeting the TCR CDR3 relied on the HTBI primer set. One entry per CDR3 protein results from TCRdb running MiXCR on the multiplex PCR reads. The sample consists of about 250,000 distinct CDR3 sequences, roughly 15% of them appearing once. The sequenced sample was blood. The origin of the receptors is a woman in her fifties or sixties with Graves' hyperthyroidism that later progressed to Graves' ophthalmopathy.

The V gene is TRBV13, the J gene TRBJ1-3; D is perhaps TRBD1 (6 bases). Germline V lookup: CDR1 PRHDT, CDR2 FYEKMQ (reference sequence). CDR3 size: 14 residues. V lost 5 bases to trimming and J lost 5 bases, with 13 bases between them. The CDR3 sequence is CASSPEDRRNTIYF. The CDR3 coding sequence is TGTGCCAGCAGCCCCGAGGACAGACGAAACACCATATATTTT.

This clonotype showed up just a few times. V gene TRBV6-1 combines with J gene TRBJ1-5, with unresolved D. Germline V gene data show CDR1 as MNHNS and CDR2 as SASEGT. V was pared by 4 bases and J by 5 bases, with 18 bases between. This CDR3 contains 16 residues. The CDR3 protein is CASSGVNKKPDQPQHF. The DNA for the CDR3 is TGTGCCAGCAGTGGGGTAAACAAGAAGCCCGATCAGCCCCAGCATTTT.

This clonotype was seen repeatedly, ten times or more. The chain joins TRBV28 to TRBJ2-5, with unresolved D. This CDR3 has 14 residues. CDR1 and CDR2 (germline): MDHEN, SYDVKM. Trimming left V 5 bases short and J 6 bases short, with 16 bases between. In DNA, the CDR3 is TGTGCCAGCAGTCGATCACAAGGTTCACAGACCCAGTACTTC. Translation gives CASSRSQGSQTQYF. Supplemented by reference TRBV28 and TRBJ2-5, the full variable domain reads DVKVTQSSRYLVKRTGEKVFLECVQDMDHENMFWYRQDPGLGLRLIYFSYDVKMKEKGDIPEGYSVSREKKERFSLILESASTNQTSMYLCASSRSQGSQTQYFGPGTRLLVL.

The sample holds a few counts of this clonotype. V usage is TRBV14 and J usage is TRBJ1-3; weak D call: TRBD1 (5 bases). Trimming removed 4 bases at V and 0 bases at J, with 10 bases between. Germline V CDR1 and CDR2: SGHDN, FVKESK. There are 15 residues in the CDR3. The CDR3 DNA is TGTGCCAGCAGCCGGGGACTCTACTCTGGAAACACCATATATTTT. This encodes CASSRGLYSGNTIYF.

Ten or more counts support this clonotype. V usage is TRBV18 and J usage is TRBJ1-5; D may be TRBD1 (6 bases). This CDR3 has 15 amino acids. Trimming left V 3 bases short and J 4 bases short, with 13 bases between. Germline-derived CDR1 and CDR2 are KGHSH and LQKENI. CDR3 protein: CASSPTGSLNQPQHF. CDR3 DNA sequence: TGTGCCAGCTCACCGACAGGTTCACTAAATCAGCCCCAGCATTTT.

The sample holds many counts of this clonotype. The rearrangement links TRBV19 to TRBJ1-1; perhaps TRBD1 as D (5 bases). This CDR3 comprises 15 residues. V was pared by 5 bases and J by 4 bases, with 17 bases between. Germline V gene sequence: CDR1 LNHDA, CDR2 SQIVND (reference sequence). CDR3: CASSESFRDGTEAFF. CDR3 nucleotides: TGTGCCAGTAGTGAATCTTTCAGGGATGGCACTGAAGCTTTCTTT.

This clonotype was detected only a few times. This chain connects TRBV6-5 to TRBJ2-5; TRBD2 aligns across 14 bases. The CDR3 has 18 residues. J was trimmed by 5 bases and V by 0 bases; bases with no gene match: 8. Germline values: CDR1 MNHEY, CDR2 SVGAGI. The CDR3, as DNA: TGTGCCAGCAGTTACTCGGGGACTAGCGGGAGTTTGGGTGAGACCCAGTACTTC. The encoded protein is CASSYSGTSGSLGETQYF.

The table lists this clonotype with a count of one. The chain recombines TRBV7-9 with TRBJ2-3, with TRBD2 as a possible D gene (6 bases). The CDR3 runs 15 residues. The V gene's germline CDR1 is SEHNR and CDR2 FQNEAQ (reference sequence). Trimming cost V 3 bases and J 4 bases, with 14 bases left between them. This CDR3 is CASSFSSGLPDTQYF. The CDR3 bases are TGTGCCAGCAGCTTTAGCAGCGGGTTGCCAGATACGCAGTATTTT.

This clonotype was seen many times. In DNA form, the CDR3 reads TGTGCCAGCAGTTTAAAAGGACTCCACTACGAGCAGTACTTC. Encoded protein: CASSLKGLHYEQYF. This sequence joins TRBV28 and TRBJ2-7, with D perhaps TRBD2 (5 bases). CDR3 size: 14 residues. Germline CDR1 MDHEN, CDR2 SYDVKM. V lost 2 bases to trimming and J lost 3 bases, with 11 bases between them.

This clonotype was observed a handful of times. The chain employs TRBV5-1 and TRBJ2-1, with TRBD2 identical over 13 bases. The CDR3 covers 15 residues. CDR1 is SGHRS and CDR2 is YFSETQ in the germline V gene. J lost 4 bases, V lost 3 bases, and 1 base had no gene match. The CDR3 loop reads CASSWGLAGYNEQFF. CDR3 nucleotides: TGCGCCAGCAGCTGGGGACTAGCGGGATACAATGAGCAGTTCTTC.

Notes on this clonotype: Since a much larger clone is just one base distant, this may be a read error. J is TRBJ2-1 and V is TRBV7-9; 7 nucleotides agree with TRBD1. CDR1 SEHNR and CDR2 FQNEAQ come from the germline V gene (reference sequence). The CDR3 contains 14 residues. Trimming took 10 bases from V and 8 from J; bases not matched to a gene: 14. CDR3 loop: CAITGTEREDEQFF. The CDR3 nucleotides read TGTGCCATAACGGGGACAGAGAGAGAGGATGAGCAGTTCTTC.

With respect to this clonotype: Germline and junction disagree at one end, which may indicate a read error. This chain links TRBV28 with TRBJ1-5, with D uncertain. Germline loops: CDR1 MDHEN, CDR2 SYDVKM. The CDR3 contains 9 residues. This CDR3 is CASSQPQHF. CDR3 nucleotide sequence: TGTGCCAGCAGTCAGCCCCAGCATTTT.

Many counts were recorded for this clonotype. V usage is TRBV6-1 and J usage is TRBJ2-2; the D gene is possibly TRBD2 (6 bases). Between the trimmed V and J ends, which lost 7 bases and 4 bases, there was a span of 10 bases. The CDR3 loop spans 13 amino acids. In germline, CDR1 is MNHNS, CDR2 SASEGT. The CDR3 DNA reads TGTGCCAGCATACGGGAGAGCACCGGGGAGCTGTTTTTT. It codes for CASIRESTGELFF.

This clonotype appeared many times. The V call is TRBV9, the J call TRBJ1-1; D remains unclear. Trimming removed 2 bases at V and 6 bases at J, with 20 bases between. CDR1 is SGDLS, CDR2 YYNGEE, per germline. The CDR3 is 16 amino acids. Here the CDR3 reads CASSVNTHSPQAEAFF. The DNA for the CDR3 is TGTGCCAGCAGCGTGAATACTCACAGCCCGCAGGCTGAAGCTTTCTTT.

The table lists this clonotype with many counts. The rearrangement uses TRBV2 and TRBJ1-4; D call uncertain. Germline V lookup: CDR1 SNHLY, CDR2 FYNNEI. V was pared by 6 bases and J by 8 bases, with 7 bases between. The CDR3 length is 11 residues. This chain's CDR3 is CASRTVEKLFF. The DNA for the CDR3 is TGTGCCAGCAGAACGGTGGAAAAACTGTTTTTT.

This clonotype has ten or more counts. The chain combines TRBV4-1 with TRBJ2-5, with 7 bases fitting TRBD2. There are 16 residues in the CDR3. V lost 1 base, J lost 2 bases, and 7 bases stayed unmatched. Germline lookup yields CDR1 MGHRA and CDR2 YSYEKL. The CDR3 DNA reads TGCGCCAGCAGCCAAGGGGGGGGGGGACCGCAAGAGACCCAGTACTTC. Amino acid sequence: CASSQGGGGPQETQYF.

This clonotype was observed at least ten times. This chain joins TRBV25-1 and TRBJ2-3; TRBD2 matches 11 bases. In germline, CDR1 is MGHDK, CDR2 SYGVNS. This CDR3 spans 15 amino acids. The trim removed 5 bases at V and 4 bases at J, leaving 5 bases unmatched. The CDR3 reads CASSLSGRASDTQYF. Here the CDR3 DNA reads TGTGCCAGCAGTCTTAGCGGGAGGGCGTCAGATACGCAGTATTTT.

V is TRBV12-3 or TRBV12-4 and J is TRBJ1-2; TRBD1 matches at 11 bases. This CDR3 spans 15 amino acids. The J segment lost 5 bases and the V segment lost 5 bases, leaving 7 bases of the junction unmatched. The CDR3 DNA reads as TGTGCCAGCAGTCCCCGGGACAGGGGGATGTATGGCTACACCTTC. This translates into CASSPRDRGMYGYTF.

This clonotype was observed at least ten times. This chain uses TRBV3-1 with TRBJ2-3; 12 nucleotides agree with TRBD1. Unmatched junction bases numbered 8, after V lost 4 bases and J lost 9 bases. The CDR3 runs 15 residues. In germline, CDR1 is LGHDT, CDR2 YNNKEL (reference sequence). In nucleotides, the CDR3 is TGTGCCAGCAGCCCCCGGGACAGGGGGCGGGGAACGCAGTATTTT. Translating it yields CASSPRDRGRGTQYF.

At least ten counts were recorded for this clonotype. The chain has TRBV12-3 or TRBV12-4 and TRBJ1-1; D remains unclear. V dropped 8 bases and J dropped 5 bases, with 15 bases sitting between them. The CDR3 runs to 13 residues. As DNA, the CDR3 is TGTGCCAGCGGGTTGGAGGCGAGGACTGAAGCTTTCTTT. This translates into CASGLEARTEAFF.

As for this clonotype: One end of the junction does not line up with germline, which may come from a read error. The CDR3 reads CASRAQLTAPSVF. CDR3 in DNA: TGTGCCAGCAGGGCCCAATTGACCGCACCATCCGTCTTT. This chain links TRBV6-4 with TRBJ1-1; D call uncertain. CDR1 MRHNA and CDR2 SNTAGT come from the germline V gene. The CDR3 is 13 residues long.

This clonotype was observed many times. The chain has TRBV7-9 and TRBJ2-1; 9 bases are a match to TRBD1. This CDR3 has 14 residues. Trimming removed 5 bases from V and 7 bases from J; junction bases left unmatched: 6. Germline loops: CDR1 SEHNR, CDR2 FQNEAQ (reference sequence). The CDR3 sequence: CASSTGGEGNEQFF. The CDR3 nucleotides are TGTGCCAGCAGCACAGGGGGCGAAGGGAATGAGCAGTTCTTC.

At least ten counts were recorded for this clonotype. This chain joins TRBV9 and TRBJ1-5; the D is unclear. Per germline, CDR1 SGDLS and CDR2 YYNGEE. This CDR3 is 15 amino acids long. The V end lost 4 bases, the J end lost 5 bases, and 16 bases lay between the germline ends. The CDR3 DNA reads as TGTGCCAGCAGCCTCCAACCGGGCCTCCATCAGCCCCAGCATTTT. Encoded protein: CASSLQPGLHQPQHF.

The sample holds a few counts of this clonotype. The rearrangement links TRBV3-1 to TRBJ2-2; D unclear. V lost 4 bases and J lost 6, with 15 bases in between. CDR3 length: 15 residues. Germline CDR1 reads LGHDT; CDR2 reads YNNKEL (reference sequence). The CDR3 coding sequence is TGTGCCAGCAGCCTCCCGAAAGTAAGCGCCGGGGAGCTGTTTTTT. Protein product: CASSLPKVSAGELFF.

This clonotype showed up many times. The V and J genes are TRBV6-1 and TRBJ2-7, with 8 nucleotides matching TRBD1. From germline, CDR1 is MNHNS and CDR2 SASEGT. V lost 8 bases, J lost 3 bases, and 9 bases stayed unmatched. This CDR3 has 14 residues. CDR3 residues: CASCGGQGNYEQYF. CDR3 in DNA: TGTGCCAGCTGCGGAGGACAGGGAAACTACGAGCAGTACTTC.